These 3 T cell receptor beta chains came from one sample sequenced in a study of tumor-infiltrating lymphocytes in primary liver carcinoma. A constant-region primer served to make TCR beta cDNA from around 500 ng total RNA. Researchers made the TCR beta libraries by running three nested multiplex PCR rounds with slightly modified ARM-PCR. With TRBV1-TRBV30 forward primers and a C-beta reverse primer, the first two PCR rounds were run for around 10 cycles each. TCRdb passed the multiplex PCR reads through MiXCR, listing each CDR3 protein once. The top ten hold more than 8% of the sample, which has some 94,000 distinct CDR3 sequences, more than 65% seen once. Co-extraction of RNA and DNA was performed on about 20-32 mg of unsorted bulk tissue. Material for sequencing was liver tumor tissue from sampling region 5. Subset given: tumor region T5, tumor centre. The receptors stem from a woman aged 55-69 years with primary liver carcinoma and hepatitis B virus infection.

This chain uses TRBV2 with TRBJ2-1, with 10 bases identical to TRBD1. From germline, CDR1 is SNHLY and CDR2 FYNNEI. CDR3 length equals 15 residues. The junction had 8 bases not matched to a gene; V was cut back by 9 bases and J by 3 bases. CDR3 in DNA: TGTGCCAGTAGTCCGGGACAGGGGCGCTACAATGAGCAGTTCTTC. Translated: CASSPGQGRYNEQFF.

A note on this clonotype: Mismatch with germline at one junction end may stem from a read error. The chain carries TRBV11-1 and TRBJ2-7, with D possibly being TRBD1 or TRBD2 (5 bases each). The CDR3 has 15 residues. Germline assignment: CDR1 SGHAT and CDR2 FQDESV (reference sequence). The CDR3 nucleotides read TGTGCTAGCAGCTACCTAGAGGGGTCGTCCTACGAGCAGTACTTC. Protein: CASSYLEGSSYEQYF.

This clonotype showed up just a few times. Possible read error: a much larger clone is one base away. This sequence joins TRBV6-1 and TRBJ2-5; D gene unclear. The CDR3 loop spans 15 amino acids. V was pared by 1 base and J by 5 bases, with 14 bases between. Germline V gives CDR1 MNHNS, CDR2 SASEGT. CDR3 region: CASSEVSRVFETQYF. For the CDR3, the DNA is TGTGCCAGCAGTGAAGTCAGTCGGGTTTTCGAGACCCAGTACTTC.